Listed below are T cell receptor beta chains from one sample, sequenced in a study of vaccination and CD4 T cells after COVID-19. Which antigens these TCRs recognize remains unknown. MiXCR, applied by TCRdb to the PCR reads, yields one record per CDR3 protein. The repertoire holds roughly 12,000 distinct CDR3 sequences, 55% to 75% seen once, with about 13% in the top ten. The material sequenced was CD4+ T cells from blood, cultured in vitro. The receptors shown here come from a human donor who had recovered from COVID-19. Both conserved end residues are part of each CDR3. D genes are given only for firm matches. Only some rows state a clone size, as once, few, many or a class for expanded clones.

V gene	clone size	D gene	J gene	CDR3 protein	CDR3 DNA
TRBV11-2	.	TRBD2	TRBJ2-3	CASSLGLREAADTQYF	TGTGCCAGCAGCTTAGGGCTGCGGGAGGCTGCAGATACGCAGTATTTT
TRBV21-1	.	.	TRBJ1-6	CASSNGLREIDESPLHF	TGTGCCAGCAGCAATGGTTTACGGGAAATAGATGAATCACCCCTCCACTTT
TRBV6-1	.	.	TRBJ2-2	CASSIRQVTGELFF	TGTGCCAGCAGCATAAGACAGGTCACCGGGGAGCTGTTTTTT
TRBV6-2/TRBV6-3	once	.	TRBJ1-5	CASSYGLRESGQPQHF	TGTGCCAGCAGCTATGGGCTTAGGGAATCCGGTCAGCCCCAGCATTTT
TRBV15	few	.	TRBJ2-3	CATSRDRQVQYF	TGTGCCACCAGCAGAGATCGCCAGGTGCAGTATTTT
TRBV7-9	.	.	TRBJ2-7	CASSHTTGRKIDEQYF	TGTGCCAGCAGCCACACCACTGGGAGGAAGATCGACGAGCAGTACTTC
TRBV6-1	.	.	TRBJ2-7	CASRGGEFYEQYF	TGTGCCAGCAGGGGCGGGGAATTCTACGAGCAGTACTTC
TRBV10-3	few	.	TRBJ1-6	CAISESGDSPLHF	TGTGCCATCAGTGAGTCAGGGGACTCACCCCTCCACTTT
TRBV20-1	.	TRBD2	TRBJ2-1	CSANPGLAGASYNEQFF	TGCAGTGCAAACCCGGGACTAGCGGGAGCATCCTACAATGAGCAGTTCTTC
TRBV19	few	.	TRBJ1-1	CASSVGRGSTEAFF	TGTGCCAGTAGTGTGGGACGCGGGAGCACTGAAGCTTTCTTT
TRBV18	.	TRBD1	TRBJ2-5	CASSPLQGKEGQETQYF	TGTGCCAGCTCACCATTACAGGGGAAAGAAGGGCAAGAGACCCAGTACTTC
TRBV5-4	.	TRBD2	TRBJ2-7	CASSLSSGSINEQYF	TGTGCCAGCAGCTTGAGTAGCGGGAGTATCAACGAGCAGTACTTC
TRBV20-1	.	.	TRBJ1-6	CSAPGQRSLTLHF	TGCAGTGCCCCCGGACAGAGATCTTTGACCCTCCACTTT
TRBV5-1	few	.	TRBJ2-7	CASSSSGPPYEQYF	TGCGCCAGCAGCTCCTCGGGACCGCCCTACGAGCAGTACTTC
TRBV6-1	.	.	TRBJ2-2	CASKGGRGNTGELFF	TGTGCCAGCAAGGGGGGTCGGGGGAACACCGGGGAGCTGTTTTTT
TRBV20-1	few	TRBD2	TRBJ2-5	CSATSQREDQETQYF	TGCAGTGCAACGTCCCAGCGGGAGGACCAAGAGACCCAGTACTTC
TRBV28	.	TRBD2	TRBJ2-7	CASIPGLAGAYEQYF	TGTGCCAGCATCCCGGGACTAGCGGGAGCATACGAGCAGTACTTC
TRBV2	.	.	TRBJ2-7	CASSVRQSGYEQYF	TGTGCCAGCAGTGTCAGGCAGTCCGGCTACGAGCAGTACTTC
TRBV6-2/TRBV6-3	.	.	TRBJ1-1	CASSYRIVGGERTEAFF	TGTGCCAGCAGTTATCGGATCGTGGGGGGAGAAAGGACTGAAGCTTTCTTT
TRBV7-2	.	.	TRBJ2-2	CASSFAQNTGELFF	TGTGCCAGCAGCTTTGCCCAGAACACCGGGGAGCTGTTTTTT
TRBV6-1	.	TRBD2	TRBJ2-5	CASSLAGAAETQYF	TGTGCCAGCAGCTTAGCGGGGGCAGCTGAGACCCAGTACTTC
TRBV20-1	.	.	TRBJ2-7	CSAQSSYEQYF	TGCAGTGCCCAATCGAGCTACGAGCAGTACTTC
TRBV18	.	.	TRBJ2-7	CASSPRPSCEQYF	TGTGCCAGCTCGCCGAGACCGTCCTGCGAGCAGTACTTC
TRBV10-3	.	.	TRBJ1-5	CATGRGSNQPQHF	TGTGCCACCGGACGGGGAAGCAATCAGCCCCAGCATTTT
TRBV20-1	.	.	TRBJ2-2	CSARLFAGELFF	TGCAGTGCTAGACTATTTGCCGGGGAGCTGTTTTTT
TRBV11-1	.	.	TRBJ2-3	CASSLLRATTDTQYF	TGTGCCAGCAGCTTACTCCGGGCCACCACAGATACGCAGTATTTT
TRBV24-1	once	TRBD2	TRBJ2-1	CATSDAYSGTTYNEQFF	TGTGCCACCAGTGATGCGTATAGCGGGACCACCTACAATGAGCAGTTCTTC
TRBV24-1	.	.	TRBJ2-1	CATSPRIAVGYNEQFF	TGTGCCACCAGTCCCCGTATCGCGGTGGGGTACAATGAGCAGTTCTTC
TRBV6-1	.	TRBD1	TRBJ2-3	CASSERQGRTDTQYF	TGTGCCAGCAGTGAGAGACAGGGTCGCACAGATACGCAGTATTTT
TRBV5-1	.	.	TRBJ2-6	CASSVSSGANVLTF	TGCGCCAGCAGCGTCAGCTCTGGGGCCAACGTCCTGACTTTC
TRBV24-1	.	.	TRBJ1-5	CATSDGNQPQHF	TGTGCCACCAGTGATGGGAATCAGCCCCAGCATTTT
TRBV6-1	.	.	TRBJ1-2	CASSPSTGRANYGYTF	TGTGCCAGCAGTCCGTCGACAGGCCGAGCTAACTATGGCTACACCTTC
TRBV28	.	.	TRBJ2-6	CASSFGAQSGANVLTF	TGTGCCAGCAGTTTCGGGGCCCAATCTGGGGCCAACGTCCTGACTTTC
TRBV24-1	.	.	TRBJ1-1	CATVDEGGYKAFF	TGTGCCACCGTCGACGAGGGGGGGTACAAAGCTTTCTTT
TRBV6-5	.	.	TRBJ1-1	CASSSRDRQVAFF	TGTGCCAGCAGTTCCAGGGACCGGCAGGTAGCTTTCTTT
TRBV28	few	.	TRBJ1-2	CASSYGQSDYGYTF	TGTGCCAGCAGCTATGGACAGTCCGACTATGGCTACACCTTC
TRBV6-2/TRBV6-3	.	.	TRBJ1-2	CASTRATNYGYTF	TGTGCCAGCACCCGGGCCACGAACTATGGCTACACCTTC
TRBV4-2	once	.	TRBJ1-5	CASSQGPLGAYSNQPQHF	TGTGCCAGCAGCCAAGGTCCGCTCGGTGCATATAGCAATCAGCCCCAGCATTTT